Following are 29 T cell receptor beta chains from one sample sequenced in a study of OX40 agonist ivuxolimab in advanced cancers. The protocol was immunoSEQ multiplex PCR, while the TCRdb copy is restricted to in-frame clones and leaves out a portion. The sample includes about 32,000 clones, 75% to 95% of them seen just once. The sequenced sample was CD4+ or CD8+ T cells sorted from blood, obtained in a trial of the OX40 agonist ivuxolimab. The receptors were sampled from an adult with an advanced solid tumor such as melanoma, head and neck, liver or kidney cancer.

V is TRBV28 and J is TRBJ1-5; 7 nucleotides agree with TRBD1. The trim removed 7 bases at V and 2 bases at J, leaving 8 bases unmatched. This CDR3 comprises 15 residues. Per germline, CDR1 MDHEN and CDR2 SYDVKM. The CDR3 sequence is CASTLPGGGNQPQHF. In DNA form, the CDR3 reads TGTGCCAGCACCCTCCCAGGGGGAGGCAATCAGCCCCAGCATTTT.

The chain has TRBV9 and TRBJ2-3, with 10 bases aligning to TRBD1. Germline V lookup: CDR1 SGDLS, CDR2 YYNGEE. With 3 bases clipped from V and 4 bases from J, the junction kept 8 bases outside the gene matches. The CDR3 consists of 16 residues. CDR3 nucleotides: TGTGCCAGCAGCGATCCCGGGACAGGGGTCCCAGATACGCAGTATTTT. Amino acids: CASSDPGTGVPDTQYF.

V and J are TRBV2 and TRBJ2-1; 14 nucleotides line up with TRBD2. Trimming removed 6 bases from V and 2 bases from J; junction bases left unmatched: 3. The CDR3 contains 16 residues. CDR1 SNHLY and CDR2 FYNNEI come from the germline V gene. CDR3 region: CASRGLAGDPYNEQFF. The CDR3 DNA sequence: TGTGCCAGCAGGGGACTAGCGGGGGACCCCTACAATGAGCAGTTCTTC.

This clone was counted once. The genes are TRBV4-1 and TRBJ2-1; the D is unclear. Germline V CDR1 and CDR2: MGHRA, YSYEKL. V lost 1 base to trimming and J lost 4 bases, with 11 bases between them. This CDR3 is 15 amino acids long. CDR3 protein: CASSQGLVQYNEQFF. The CDR3 nucleotides are TGCGCCAGCAGCCAAGGATTGGTTCAGTACAATGAGCAGTTCTTC.

The chain combines TRBV5-6 with TRBJ2-1; 11 bases are a match to TRBD2. Trimming cost V 4 bases and J 5 bases; bases outside gene matches: 14. There are 18 residues in the CDR3. Germline V CDR1 and CDR2: SGHDT, YYEEEE. CDR3 in amino acids: CASSAGPTSGGNDNEQFF. For the CDR3, the DNA is TGTGCCAGCAGCGCCGGACCCACTAGCGGGGGTAACGACAATGAGCAGTTCTTC.

This sequence joins TRBV4-1 and TRBJ1-6; 9 bases match TRBD1. J lost 4 bases, V lost 2 bases, and 6 bases had no gene match. There are 17 residues in the CDR3. CDR1 is MGHRA, CDR2 YSYEKL, per germline. The DNA of the CDR3 is TGCGCCAGCAGCCAATCCGGGACAGGGAGTTATAATTCACCCCTCCACTTT. This sequence encodes CASSQSGTGSYNSPLHF.

The chain employs TRBV4-2 and TRBJ2-7, with a possible D match to TRBD1 (5 bases). Deletions cut 6 bases from V and 5 bases from J, with 11 bases between. CDR3 length equals 12 residues. Germline values: CDR1 LGHNA, CDR2 YNFKEQ. The CDR3, as DNA: TGTGCCAGCAGTCACAAGGGGAACGAGCAGTACTTC. The encoded protein is CASSHKGNEQYF.

This rearrangement joins TRBV28 to TRBJ2-2, with 9 bases aligning to TRBD1. The CDR3 contains 15 residues. Germline loops: CDR1 MDHEN, CDR2 SYDVKM. V lost 5 bases and J lost 3; bases outside the gene matches: 4. The DNA of the CDR3 is TGTGCCAGCAGTCAACGGGACAGGGACACCGGGGAGCTGTTTTTT. Its protein is CASSQRDRDTGELFF.

The rearrangement links TRBV7-9 to TRBJ2-1; 10 nucleotides match TRBD2. V lost 4 bases, J lost 3 bases, and 6 bases stayed unmatched. This CDR3 has 16 residues. The germline gives CDR1 SEHNR, CDR2 FQNEAQ (reference sequence). The CDR3 bases are TGTGCCAGCAGCTGGGGAAGCGGGAGGGACTACAATGAGCAGTTCTTC. Translating gives CASSWGSGRDYNEQFF.

This chain connects TRBV29-1 to TRBJ2-2, with D tentatively TRBD2 (6 bases). Germline V gene lookup returns CDR1 SQVTM and CDR2 ANQGSEA. The length of the CDR3 is 14 residues. Trimming stripped 0 bases from V and 6 bases from J, with 11 bases between. In DNA, the CDR3 is TGCAGCGTTGAAGATCCGGCTAGCGCCGGGGAGCTGTTTTTT. Translation: CSVEDPASAGELFF.

This clone was seen just once. This chain uses TRBV7-2 with TRBJ2-7; weak D call: TRBD1 (6 bases). V lost 7 bases to trimming and J lost 5 bases, with 18 bases between them. The V gene's germline CDR1 is SGHTA and CDR2 FQGNSA. The CDR3 is made up of 14 amino acids. The CDR3 loop is CASKRGPGVHEQYV. Here the CDR3 DNA reads TGTGCCAGCAAGAGAGGCCCAGGGGTCCACGAGCAGTACGTC.

J is TRBJ2-6 and V is TRBV4-2; no definite D call. The CDR3 is 17 amino acids. V dropped 0 bases and J dropped 0 bases, with 9 bases sitting between them. Germline V gene sequence: CDR1 LGHNA, CDR2 YNFKEQ. The CDR3 DNA reads TGTGCCAGCAGCCAAGATGGGGAAAGCTCTGGGGCCAACGTCCTGACTTTC. Amino acid sequence: CASSQDGESSGANVLTF.

The chain has TRBV21-1 and TRBJ1-5. TRBV21-1 is an annotated pseudogene. CDR3 length equals 16 residues. The CDR3 loop reads CASSKGGEVGNQPQHF. The CDR3 DNA follows: TGTGCCAGCAGCAAAGGGGGGGAAGTAGGCAATCAGCCCCAGCATTTT.

The chain uses TRBV10-3 and TRBJ2-4; the D is unclear. The germline V and J ends were trimmed by 4 bases and 1 base, with 11 bases remaining between them. Germline CDR1 ENHRY, CDR2 SYGVKD. The CDR3 sequence is 15 residues long. The CDR3 loop is CAISVGMGAKNIQYF. CDR3 nucleotide sequence: TGTGCCATCAGTGTGGGGATGGGGGCCAAAAACATTCAGTACTTC.

The chain combines TRBV4-1 with TRBJ1-1, with TRBD1 matching 7 bases. CDR1 and CDR2 from the germline V gene are MGHRA and YSYEKL. The J segment lost 0 bases and the V segment lost 6 bases, leaving 1 base of the junction unmatched. The CDR3 has 13 residues. The chain's CDR3 is CASRQGLNTEAFF. The CDR3, as DNA: TGCGCCAGCAGACAGGGGTTGAACACTGAAGCTTTCTTT.

The chain carries TRBV2 and TRBJ2-5; 12 nucleotides line up with TRBD2. There are 17 residues in the CDR3. Losses at the gene ends were 3 bases for V and 2 bases for J; bases not matched to a gene: 7. Germline lookup yields CDR1 SNHLY and CDR2 FYNNEI. The DNA of the CDR3 is TGTGCCAGCAGTGATTCTAGCGGGGGGGCCCAACAAGAGACCCAGTACTTC. Its translation is CASSDSSGGAQQETQYF.

The gene calls are TRBV5-6 and TRBJ2-7; maybe TRBD1 (6 bases). CDR1 and CDR2 from the germline V gene are SGHDT and YYEEEE. The V end lost 1 base, the J end lost 4 bases, and 6 bases lay between the germline ends. The CDR3 extends over 12 amino acids. The CDR3 DNA is TGTGCCAGCAGCTTGAGGGGGTACGAGCAGTACGTC. Translation gives CASSLRGYEQYV.

The rearrangement joins TRBV7-9 to TRBJ1-2; perhaps TRBD1 as D (5 bases). The V end was cut by 1 base, the J end by 13 bases, with 10 bases between. The V gene's germline CDR1 is SEHNR and CDR2 FQNEAQ (reference sequence). This CDR3 is 11 amino acids long. CDR3 DNA: TGTGCCAGCAGCTTAGGCAGGGATCTCACCTTC. Protein product: CASSLGRDLTF.

This clone was observed once. The chain combines TRBV6-6 with TRBJ2-2, with D uncertain. CDR1 MNHNY and CDR2 SVGAGI come from the germline V gene (reference sequence). The CDR3 totals 14 residues. The V gene lost 8 bases and the J gene lost 4 bases, with 14 bases spanning the gap. The CDR3 bases are TGTGCCAGCTGGCCCAGGCTGGGCACCGGGGAGCTGTTTTTT. Protein: CASWPRLGTGELFF.

CDR3 in amino acids: CASSPALLGEQYF. The CDR3 nucleotides are TGTGCCAGCAGCCCGGCCCTATTAGGCGAGCAGTACTTC. The chain combines TRBV16 with TRBJ2-7; D not resolved. The CDR3 contains 13 residues. Germline lookup yields CDR1 KGHSY and CDR2 FQNENV. Trimming cost V 4 bases and J 6 bases, with 13 bases left between them.

The chain has TRBV27 and TRBJ2-1; D is undetermined. This CDR3 region has 18 residues. The germline V gene encodes CDR1 MNHEY and CDR2 SMNVEV (reference sequence). Deletions cut 8 bases from V and 3 bases from J, with 26 bases between. CDR3 nucleotide sequence: TGTGCCAGCCGACTGGCCTACCACTCGTCCCTCCTCTACAATGAGCAGTTCTTC. Its protein product is CASRLAYHSSLLYNEQFF.

This clone has just one count. The CDR3 loop is CASSQGTGGRPYF. The DNA of the CDR3 is TGTGCCAGCAGCCAAGGGACAGGGGGGCGACCGTACTTC. The chain uses TRBV14 and TRBJ2-7; 10 bases line up with TRBD1. The CDR3 extends over 13 amino acids. J lost 12 bases, V lost 1 base, and 6 bases had no gene match. CDR1 is SGHDN, CDR2 FVKESK, per germline. Variable domain in full (rest from reference TRBV14 and TRBJ2-7): EAGVTQFPSHSVIEKGQTVTLRCDPISGHDNLYWYRRVMGKEIKFLLHFVKESKQDESGMPNNRFLAERTGGTYSTLKVQPAELEDSGVYFCASSQGTGGRPYFGPGTRLTVT.

The CDR3 DNA reads TGCGCCAGCAGCCAAGATCAGACCGCCGCCACGGGAGCTTTCTTT. As protein: CASSQDQTAATGAFF. V usage is TRBV4-1 and J usage is TRBJ1-1; the D is unclear. Germline V gives CDR1 MGHRA, CDR2 YSYEKL. The CDR3 sequence is 15 residues long. Trimming removed 0 bases at V and 10 bases at J, with 18 bases between.

This rearrangement joins TRBV19 to TRBJ2-1; D is undetermined. CDR3 length: 15 amino acids. V was pared by 3 bases and J by 0 bases, with 9 bases between. The germline gives CDR1 LNHDA, CDR2 SQIVND (reference sequence). CDR3 protein: CASSIFPSSYNEQFF. In DNA, the CDR3 is TGTGCCAGTAGTATTTTCCCGAGCTCCTACAATGAGCAGTTCTTC.

The CDR3 is CASSLVVNTEAFF. DNA of the CDR3: TGTGCCAGCAGCTTGGTGGTGAACACTGAAGCTTTCTTT. The chain couples TRBV5-8 to TRBJ1-1; D gene ambiguous. This CDR3 has 13 residues. V lost 0 bases and J lost 0, with 3 bases in between. The germline CDR1 and CDR2 sequences are SGHTS and YDEGEE.

The V gene is TRBV11-1, the J gene TRBJ2-3; a possible D gene is TRBD2 (5 bases). The germline V and J ends were trimmed by 4 bases and 0 bases, with 23 bases remaining between them. The V gene's germline CDR1 is SGHAT and CDR2 FQDESV (reference sequence). The CDR3 is 19 amino acids. This chain's CDR3 is CASSSSLAVPEGSTDTQYF. The CDR3 coding sequence is TGTGCCAGCAGCTCCAGCCTTGCGGTCCCCGAGGGAAGCACAGATACGCAGTATTTT.

The V and J genes are TRBV25-1 and TRBJ1-2; 7 bases are a match to TRBD1. CDR3 length equals 12 residues. Trimming at V came to 6 bases and at J to 8 bases, leaving 6 bases not matched to a gene. CDR1 and CDR2 from the germline V gene are MGHDK and SYGVNS. DNA for the CDR3: TGTGCCAGCAGCGAGGGGGCGCTGGGCTACACCTTC. It encodes CASSEGALGYTF.

This clone was recorded a few times. The sample contains more than one DNA sequence encoding this CDR3. The chain uses TRBV27 and TRBJ2-7, with no clear D. Between the trimmed V and J ends, which lost 1 base and 5 bases, there was a span of 6 bases. CDR1 MNHEY and CDR2 SMNVEV come from the germline V gene (reference sequence). The CDR3 totals 12 residues. The CDR3 nucleotides are TGTGCCAGCAGTTTATTGGGCGACGAGCAGTACTTC. It specifies CASSLLGDEQYF.

This clone was found a few times. The V gene is TRBV10-1, the J gene TRBJ1-5; TRBD1 matches 7 bases. This CDR3 is 14 amino acids long. V dropped 6 bases and J dropped 0; count of bases not matched to a gene: 2. Germline lookup yields CDR1 WNHNN and CDR2 SYGVQD (reference sequence). The CDR3 reads CASRGTDSNQPQHF. CDR3 DNA: TGCGCCAGCAGGGGGACAGATAGCAATCAGCCCCAGCATTTT.